This is a list of T cell receptor beta chains from one sample in a study of radiation and T cells in renal cell carcinoma. Here immunoSEQ multiplex PCR was the method, and the copy in TCRdb shows in-frame clones only, minus some. The sample holds about 130,000 clones, roughly 91% seen once. The sequences come from blood, collected from a patient whose treatment included radiotherapy and nephrectomy. Receptors originate from a woman aged 70-85 years with renal cell carcinoma. CDR3s include the opening cysteine and the closing phenylalanine or tryptophan. The D gene is left open where the match is weak. Clone size is given for some rows only: seen once, a few or many times, or a class if the clone is expanded.

DNA: TGTGCCAGCAGTGAAGCGGGGCCGGGGGGGCCTCGTATCGGGGAGCTGTTTTTT
CDR3: CASSEAGPGGPRIGELFF
size: once
D: TRBD2
J: TRBJ2-2
V: TRBV6-1

DNA: TGTGCCAGCAGCTCGACAGGGGATGGCTACACCTTC
CDR3: CASSSTGDGYTF
size: .
D: TRBD1
J: TRBJ1-2
V: TRBV7-2

DNA: TGTGCCAGCAGTGAACCTAGGGGGCGAGGGGAAAAACTGTTTTTT
CDR3: CASSEPRGRGEKLFF
size: few
D: TRBD1
J: TRBJ1-4
V: TRBV6-1

DNA: TGCAGCGTCCTACAGGGGCCCTCCTACGAGCAGTACTTC
CDR3: CSVLQGPSYEQYF
size: .
D: TRBD1
J: TRBJ2-7
V: TRBV29-1

DNA: TGCGCCAGCAGCTGGACCACTAGCGGGGGGGCAAAGGGGAATGAGCAGTTCTTC
CDR3: CASSWTTSGGAKGNEQFF
size: .
D: TRBD2
J: TRBJ2-1
V: TRBV5-1

DNA: TGTGCCAGCAGGCGACAGGGTCTCGGTGAAGCTTTCTTT
CDR3: CASRRQGLGEAFF
size: few
D: TRBD1
J: TRBJ1-1
V: TRBV6-5

DNA: TGTGCCAGCAGTGAAGTCGGGGGAACGGGAGAGCAGTACTTC
CDR3: CASSEVGGTGEQYF
size: .
D: .
J: TRBJ2-7
V: TRBV2

DNA: TGCAGCGTAAAAGGGACTAGCGGGGGCAACACCGGGGAGCTGTTTTTT
CDR3: CSVKGTSGGNTGELFF
size: .
D: TRBD2
J: TRBJ2-2
V: TRBV29-1

DNA: TGTGCCTGGAGTAGGGATAGCGGGTACTACGAGCAGTACTTC
CDR3: CAWSRDSGYYEQYF
size: .
D: TRBD2
J: TRBJ2-7
V: TRBV30

DNA: TGCGCCAGCAGCCCCCAGACTAGCGGGGGGGGAGAGACCCAGTACTTC
CDR3: CASSPQTSGGGETQYF
size: .
D: TRBD2
J: TRBJ2-5
V: TRBV5-1

DNA: TGTGCCTGGAGTGTATGGTTAGGAAACACCATATATTTT
CDR3: CAWSVWLGNTIYF
size: .
D: .
J: TRBJ1-3
V: TRBV30

DNA: TGTGCCAGTAGTCTCCCCCGGGCGGGGACATCCTCAATCTACAATGAGCAGTTCTTC
CDR3: CASSLPRAGTSSIYNEQFF
size: .
D: .
J: TRBJ2-1
V: TRBV19